This T cell receptor (beta chain) stems from a study of identical twins. Whole-study results and caveats: Models, which agreed with sharing between unrelated individuals, nonetheless underestimated the out-of-frame TCR alpha sharing seen in monozygotic twins.

For this clonotype: Its target is unknown.

The germline V and J ends were trimmed by 3 bases and 8 bases, with 11 bases remaining between them. CDR3 length: 12 residues. Per the germline V gene, CDR1 is DFQATT and CDR2 is SNEGSKA (reference sequence). TCRdb re-analysed the 5' RACE reads in MiXCR, keeping a single row per CDR3 protein. The sample has roughly 770,000 distinct CDR3 sequences; 15% to 20% are singletons. These data also formed part of another study, on T cells expressing NK-cell markers.

This sequence was found in a woman younger than 35 in good health. What was sequenced was PBMCs. The genes are TRBV20-1 and TRBJ2-1; D ambiguous. The CDR3, as DNA: TGCAGTGCTAGTAAGAATAAGGATGAGCAGTTCTTC. Translation gives CSASKNKDEQFF.